The text below deals with one T cell receptor beta chain. Its target is not known. These data originate in a study of shared clonotypes between healthy human individuals. Overall study context: CD4 naive cells filled three plates per donor, CD4 memory three, CD8 naive two and CD8 memory one.

The V segment lost 4 bases and the J segment 3 bases; nucleotides outside the gene matches: 9. Germline V gene data show CDR1 as LGHNA and CDR2 as YNFKEQ. CDR3 size: 16 residues. Overall study findings and caveats: It was the non-shared clonotypes that had lower generation probabilities than clonotypes shared by all four donors. Even with large depth, rarefaction showed that sorted-subset sequencing was incomplete.

Donors included only healthy HIV-negative adults lacking recent acute infections or vaccinations. This table comes from immunoSEQ multiplex PCR, and its TCRdb copy is limited to in-frame clones, with some not included. The sample has around 2.5 million clones, roughly 93% seen once. This receptor was taken from a man younger than 35 in good health. Some clones in this sample may be carry-over from other donors' samples. Sequenced input: naive CD4+ T cells from PBMCs. Sample subset: CD45RA+ positively selected. J is TRBJ2-1 and V is TRBV4-2, with 7 bases fitting TRBD2. DNA of the CDR3: TGTGCCAGCAGCCGCCCTGGGGCTAGCGGCTACAATGAGCAGTTCTTC. Its translation: CASSRPGASGYNEQFF.